This TCR beta chain was retrieved from a study of blood T cell repertoires in COVID-19. In the authors' workflow: It was from reference gene primer amplification that nucleated cell counts were estimated. The assay was immunoSEQ multiplex PCR, and TCRdb's table has in-frame clones only and misses some. Clone size and the V and J calls come from that table; the DNA yielded D and trimming. The profile shows 150,000 to 200,000 clones, 88% of them singletons. The CDR3 is 15 residues long. With 3 bases clipped from V and 1 base from J, the junction kept 1 base outside the gene matches. Germline lookup yields CDR1 MRHNA and CDR2 SNTAGT.

This TCR came from a man in his forties or fifties with active or convalescent COVID-19. The J gene is TRBJ2-2, the V gene TRBV6-4; TRBD1 matches at 8 bases. Specimen: peripheral blood. The CDR3 loop is CASSEGTGNTGELFF. The CDR3 DNA is TGTGCCAGCAGTGAGGGGACAGGGAACACCGGGGAGCTGTTTTTT.